The clone carrying this T cell receptor beta chain has a handful of counts. Its antigen remains unknown. Cells stained for CD3, CD4, CD8, CD45RA and CD27 were sorted into four subsets. An equimolar mix of two oligonucleotides served as the beta constant-region primer for TRBC1 and TRBC2. The ligated cDNA underwent four PCR rounds using SP2 and nested alpha and beta constant-region primers. TCRdb passed the UMI-ligation and nested PCR reads through MiXCR, listing each CDR3 protein once. The sample holds 98,000 or so distinct CDR3 sequences, about 14% seen once. These data come from a study of naive and memory T cell subsets. Study conclusions and caveats: Diversity fell and Gini index rose from naive through CM, EM, EMRA. Especially in CD8 cells, naive repertoires contained a few larger clonotypes, possibly CD45RA-re-expressing memory cells. TCR abundance followed a power law differing between naive and memory subsets.

Germline V gene lookup returns CDR1 LGHNT and CDR2 FRNRAP. The ends lost 7 bases at V and 4 bases at J; junction bases unmatched: 7. There are 14 residues in the CDR3. Sequenced sample: naive CD8+ T cells from blood. The chain carries TRBV12-5 and TRBJ2-1, with TRBD2 matching over 7 bases. The receptor was derived from a human donor in good health. The CDR3 loop is CASDYMGGYNEQFF. DNA of the CDR3: TGTGCTAGTGATTACATGGGGGGGTACAATGAGCAGTTCTTC.